One and the same sample provided the 2 T cell receptor beta chains below, sequenced in a study of CD4 T cells in relation to SARS-CoV-2 and coronaviruses. The unexposed donors gave CD4+ T cells in about 2011-2019, prior to COVID-19. After ten to eleven days of culture, CD4+ T cells were isolated. Data came from immunoSEQ multiplex PCR; TCRdb stores just in-frame clones and leaves some out. The table shows around 26,000 clones, with around 80% occurring only once. These receptors' targets are unknown. The sample consisted of CD4+ T cells from PBMCs, cultured in vitro. These receptors all stem from a human donor in good health.

This sequence joins TRBV7-2 and TRBJ2-3; TRBD2 is a possible D gene (5 bases). The ends were cut back, 3 bases at V and 1 base at J, with 11 bases in the middle. Per germline, CDR1 SGHTA and CDR2 FQGNSA. This CDR3 region has 15 residues. In DNA form, the CDR3 reads TGTGCCAGCAGCTTGAAGCGGTCCGGCACAGATACGCAGTATTTT. This sequence encodes CASSLKRSGTDTQYF.

The V call is TRBV2, the J call TRBJ1-5, with 8 bases lining up with TRBD1. The CDR3 extends over 16 amino acids. Germline V gives CDR1 SNHLY, CDR2 FYNNEI. V lost 6 bases, J lost 1 base, and 8 bases stayed unmatched. In nucleotides, the CDR3 is TGTGCCAGCAGAGAACAGGGGGGCAGAAGCAATCAGCCCCAGCATTTT. Residues: CASREQGGRSNQPQHF.